This TCR beta chain was found in a study of beta chain features in type 1 diabetes. With respect to this clone: The antigen remains unidentified.

Study observations and caveats: The study found that naive, central memory and Treg TCRB repertoires appeared more similar in patients than in healthy donors.

V shed 5 bases, J shed 2 bases, and the junction held 9 bases outside the gene matches. The CDR3 loop spans 15 amino acids. Germline CDR1 reads MNHEY; CDR2 reads SMNVEV (reference sequence). What was sequenced were expressed TCRB transcripts, since all of the isolated RNA had been reverse transcribed. Data came from immunoSEQ multiplex PCR; TCRdb stores just in-frame clones and leaves some out. The sample yields 110,000 or so clones, roughly 43% seen once. This receptor was obtained from a woman aged 18-30 years in good health. The chain links TRBV27 to TRBJ2-7, with TRBD2 matching over 7 bases. Sample: stem cell memory CD4+ T cells from blood. The CDR3 bases are TGTGCCAGCAGTCCTCAAGCGGGAACGGCCTACGAGCAGTACTTC. Translated: CASSPQAGTAYEQYF.